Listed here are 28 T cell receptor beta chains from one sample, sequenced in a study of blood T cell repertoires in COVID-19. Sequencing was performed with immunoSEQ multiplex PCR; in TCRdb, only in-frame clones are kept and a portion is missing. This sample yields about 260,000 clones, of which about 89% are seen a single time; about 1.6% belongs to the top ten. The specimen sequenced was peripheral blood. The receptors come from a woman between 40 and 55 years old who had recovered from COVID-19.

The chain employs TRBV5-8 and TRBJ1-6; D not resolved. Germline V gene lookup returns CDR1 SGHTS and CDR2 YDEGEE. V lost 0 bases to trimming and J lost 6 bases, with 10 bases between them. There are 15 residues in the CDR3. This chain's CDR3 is CASSLAAGGNSPLHF. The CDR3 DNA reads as TGTGCCAGCAGCTTGGCGGCAGGAGGTAATTCACCCCTCCACTTT.

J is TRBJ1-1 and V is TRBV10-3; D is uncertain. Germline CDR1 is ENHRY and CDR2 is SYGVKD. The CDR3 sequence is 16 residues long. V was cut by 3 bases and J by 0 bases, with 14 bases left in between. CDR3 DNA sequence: TGTGCCATCAGTGAATCCCAGGATCCAATGAACACTGAAGCTTTCTTT. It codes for CAISESQDPMNTEAFF.

The CDR3 DNA reads as TGTGCCAGCAGCCAAGATACTTACACAGATACGCAGTATTTT. This codes for CASSQDTYTDTQYF. The chain recombines TRBV4-2 with TRBJ2-3, with D uncertain. Trimming pared 0 bases from V and 2 bases from J, leaving 6 bases between. In germline, CDR1 is LGHNA, CDR2 YNFKEQ. The CDR3 extends over 14 amino acids.

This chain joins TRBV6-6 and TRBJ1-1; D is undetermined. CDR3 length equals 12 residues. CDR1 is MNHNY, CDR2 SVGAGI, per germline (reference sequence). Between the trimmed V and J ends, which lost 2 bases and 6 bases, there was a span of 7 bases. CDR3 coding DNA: TGTGCCAGCAGTTACGGCGGGGCTGAAGCTTTCTTT. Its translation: CASSYGGAEAFF.

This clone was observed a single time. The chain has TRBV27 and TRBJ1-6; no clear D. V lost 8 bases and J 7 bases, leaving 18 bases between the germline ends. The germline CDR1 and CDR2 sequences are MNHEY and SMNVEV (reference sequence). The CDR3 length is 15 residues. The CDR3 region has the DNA TGTGCCAGCGGGAGGTCGACGAGCCCGAATTCACCCCTCCACTTT. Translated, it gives CASGRSTSPNSPLHF.

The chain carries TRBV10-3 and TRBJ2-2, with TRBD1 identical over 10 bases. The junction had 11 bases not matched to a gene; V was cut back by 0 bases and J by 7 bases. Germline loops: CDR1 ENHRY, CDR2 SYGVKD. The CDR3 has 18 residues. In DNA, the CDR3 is TGTGCCATCAGTGAGTCCCTGTGGGACAGGGGCATCAGCGGGGAGCTGTTTTTT. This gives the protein CAISESLWDRGISGELFF.

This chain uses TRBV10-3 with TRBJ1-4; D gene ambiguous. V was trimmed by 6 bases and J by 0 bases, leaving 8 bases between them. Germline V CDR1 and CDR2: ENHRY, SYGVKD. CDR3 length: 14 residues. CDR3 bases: TGTGCCATCAGGTCACATGCAACTAATGAAAAACTGTTTTTT. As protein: CAIRSHATNEKLFF.

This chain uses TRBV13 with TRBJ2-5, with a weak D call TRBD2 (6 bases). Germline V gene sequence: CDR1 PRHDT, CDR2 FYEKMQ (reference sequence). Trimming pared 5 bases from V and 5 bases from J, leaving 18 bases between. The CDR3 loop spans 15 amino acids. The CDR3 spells CASSPLGAGYETQYF. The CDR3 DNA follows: TGTGCCAGCAGCCCGCTTGGCGCGGGGTATGAGACCCAGTACTTC.

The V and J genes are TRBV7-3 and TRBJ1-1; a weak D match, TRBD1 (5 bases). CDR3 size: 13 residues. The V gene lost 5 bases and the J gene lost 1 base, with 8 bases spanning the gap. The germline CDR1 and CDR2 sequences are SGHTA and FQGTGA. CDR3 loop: CASSPQENTEAFF. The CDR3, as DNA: TGTGCCAGCAGCCCACAGGAGAACACTGAAGCTTTCTTT.

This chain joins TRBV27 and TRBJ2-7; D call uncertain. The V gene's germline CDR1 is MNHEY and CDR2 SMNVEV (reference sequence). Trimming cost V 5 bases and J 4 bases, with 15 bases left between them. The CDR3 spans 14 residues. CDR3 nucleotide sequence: TGTGCCAGCAGTCGCGGCTACGGTGGATACGAGCAGTACTTC. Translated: CASSRGYGGYEQYF.

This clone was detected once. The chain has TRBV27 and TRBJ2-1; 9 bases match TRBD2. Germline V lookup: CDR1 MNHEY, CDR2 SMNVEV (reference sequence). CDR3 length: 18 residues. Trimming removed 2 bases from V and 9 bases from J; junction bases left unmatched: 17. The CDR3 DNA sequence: TGTGCCAGCAGTTTAACCAGCGGGGGGCCCCTGATCGGAGGTGAGCAGTTCTTC. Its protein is CASSLTSGGPLIGGEQFF.

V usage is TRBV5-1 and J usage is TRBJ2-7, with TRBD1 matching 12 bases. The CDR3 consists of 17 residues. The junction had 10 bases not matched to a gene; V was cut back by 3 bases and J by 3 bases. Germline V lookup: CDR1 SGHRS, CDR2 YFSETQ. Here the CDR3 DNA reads TGCGCCAGCAGCTCAAAGGGGACAGGGGGCAAACTCTACGAGCAGTACTTC. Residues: CASSSKGTGGKLYEQYF.

The chain's CDR3 is CASSPLEGLAYEQYF. Here the CDR3 DNA reads TGTGCCAGCAGTCCCCTGGAGGGGTTAGCCTACGAGCAGTACTTC. The chain uses TRBV27 and TRBJ2-7; tentative D call: TRBD2 (6 bases). The CDR3 contains 15 residues. Germline V gene sequence: CDR1 MNHEY, CDR2 SMNVEV (reference sequence). The V end was cut by 5 bases, the J end by 2 bases, with 16 bases between.

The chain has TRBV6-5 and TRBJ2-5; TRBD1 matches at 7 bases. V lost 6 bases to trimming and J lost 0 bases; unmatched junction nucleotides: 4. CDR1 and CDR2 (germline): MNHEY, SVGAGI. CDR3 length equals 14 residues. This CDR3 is CASRMTGHQETQYF. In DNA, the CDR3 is TGTGCCAGCAGGATGACAGGGCACCAAGAGACCCAGTACTTC.

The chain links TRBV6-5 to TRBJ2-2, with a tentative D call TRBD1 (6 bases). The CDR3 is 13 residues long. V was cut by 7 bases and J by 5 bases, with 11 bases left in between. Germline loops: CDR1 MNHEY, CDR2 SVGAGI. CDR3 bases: TGTGCCAGCACCAAAGGGGGAACCGGGGAGCTGTTTTTT. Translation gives CASTKGGTGELFF.

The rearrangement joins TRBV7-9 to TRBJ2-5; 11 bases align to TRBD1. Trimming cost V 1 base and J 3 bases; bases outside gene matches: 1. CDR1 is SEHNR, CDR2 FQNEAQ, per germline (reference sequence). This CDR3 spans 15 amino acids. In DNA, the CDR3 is TGTGCCAGCAGCTTAGGGACAGGGGGCGAAGAGACCCAGTACTTC. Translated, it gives CASSLGTGGEETQYF.

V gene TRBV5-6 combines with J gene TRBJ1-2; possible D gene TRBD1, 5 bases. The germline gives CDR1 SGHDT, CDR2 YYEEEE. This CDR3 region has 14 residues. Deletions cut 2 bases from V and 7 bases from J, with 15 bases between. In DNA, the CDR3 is TGTGCCAGCAGCTTTGGACACGCCGGTGCTGGCTACACCTTC. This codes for CASSFGHAGAGYTF.

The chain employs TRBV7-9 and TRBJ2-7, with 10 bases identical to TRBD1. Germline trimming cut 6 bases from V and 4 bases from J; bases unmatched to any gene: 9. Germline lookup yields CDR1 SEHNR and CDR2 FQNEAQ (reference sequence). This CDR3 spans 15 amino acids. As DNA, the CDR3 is TGTGCCAGCAGTCAAGACAGGGGGCGACGGTACGAGCAGTACTTC. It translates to CASSQDRGRRYEQYF.

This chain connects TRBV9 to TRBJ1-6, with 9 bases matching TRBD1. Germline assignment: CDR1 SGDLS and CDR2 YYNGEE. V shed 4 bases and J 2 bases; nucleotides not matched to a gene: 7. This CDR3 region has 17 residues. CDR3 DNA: TGTGCCAGCAGCAGCCCGGGACAGGGTGCCTATAATTCACCCCTCCACTTT. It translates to CASSSPGQGAYNSPLHF.

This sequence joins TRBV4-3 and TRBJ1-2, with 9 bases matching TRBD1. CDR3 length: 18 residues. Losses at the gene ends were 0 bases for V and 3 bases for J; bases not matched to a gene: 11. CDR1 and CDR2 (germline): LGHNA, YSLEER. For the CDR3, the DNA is TGCGCCAGCAGCCAAGAGGAGGGACGAACAGGGGGCGACTATGGCTACACCTTC. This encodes CASSQEEGRTGGDYGYTF.

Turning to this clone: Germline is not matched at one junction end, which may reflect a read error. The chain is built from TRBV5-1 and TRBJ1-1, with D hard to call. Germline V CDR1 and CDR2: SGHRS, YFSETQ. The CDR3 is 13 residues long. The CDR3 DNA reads TGCGCCAGCAGCTTGGGAGGGCCTGTAAATCGGGTCTTT. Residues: CASSLGGPVNRVF.

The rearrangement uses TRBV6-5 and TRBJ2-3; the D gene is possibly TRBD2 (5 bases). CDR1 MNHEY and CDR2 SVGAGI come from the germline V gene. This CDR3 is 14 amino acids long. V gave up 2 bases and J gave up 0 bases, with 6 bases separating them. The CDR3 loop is CASSYTGSTDTQYF. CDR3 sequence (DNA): TGTGCCAGCAGTTACACGGGGAGCACAGATACGCAGTATTTT.

The CDR3 DNA reads as TGTGCCAGCAGTTTTGGGAGACGCTCCGAGACCCAGTACTTC. It translates to CASSFGRRSETQYF. This chain uses TRBV27 with TRBJ2-5, with a possible D match to TRBD2 (5 bases). V was clipped by 3 bases and J by 5 bases, with 13 bases between them. This CDR3 comprises 14 residues. Per the germline V gene, CDR1 is MNHEY and CDR2 is SMNVEV (reference sequence).

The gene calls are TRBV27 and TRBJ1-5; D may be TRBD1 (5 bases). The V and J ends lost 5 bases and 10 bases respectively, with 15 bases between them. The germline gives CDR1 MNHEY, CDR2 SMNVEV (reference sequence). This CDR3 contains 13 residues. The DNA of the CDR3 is TGTGCCAGCAGTCTTACAGGTTGGGAACCCCAGCATTTT. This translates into CASSLTGWEPQHF.

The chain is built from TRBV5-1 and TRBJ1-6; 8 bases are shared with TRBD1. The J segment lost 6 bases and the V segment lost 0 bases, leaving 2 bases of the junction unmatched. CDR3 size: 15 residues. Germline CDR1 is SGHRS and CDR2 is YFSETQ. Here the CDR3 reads CASSLGTGTNSPLHF. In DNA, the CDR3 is TGCGCCAGCAGCTTGGGGACAGGGACTAATTCACCCCTCCACTTT.

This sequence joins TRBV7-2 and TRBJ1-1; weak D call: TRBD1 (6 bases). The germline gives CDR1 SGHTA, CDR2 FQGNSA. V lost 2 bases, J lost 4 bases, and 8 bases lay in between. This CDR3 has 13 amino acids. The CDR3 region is CASSLRGGTEAFF. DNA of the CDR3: TGTGCCAGCAGCTTAAGGGGGGGCACTGAAGCTTTCTTT. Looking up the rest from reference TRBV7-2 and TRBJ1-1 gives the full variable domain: GAGVSQSPSNKVTEKGKDVELRCDPISGHTALYWYRQSLGQGLEFLIYFQGNSAPDKSGLPSDRFSAERTGGSVSTLTIQRTQQEDSAVYLCASSLRGGTEAFFGQGTRLTVV.

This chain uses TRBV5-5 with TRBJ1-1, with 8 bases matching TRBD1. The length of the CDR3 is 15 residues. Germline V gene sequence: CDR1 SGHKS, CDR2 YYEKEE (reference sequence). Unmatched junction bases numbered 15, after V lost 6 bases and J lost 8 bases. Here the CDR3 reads CASTRPLPGGAEAFF. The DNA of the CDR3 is TGTGCCAGCACCCGTCCCTTACCAGGGGGCGCAGAAGCTTTCTTT.

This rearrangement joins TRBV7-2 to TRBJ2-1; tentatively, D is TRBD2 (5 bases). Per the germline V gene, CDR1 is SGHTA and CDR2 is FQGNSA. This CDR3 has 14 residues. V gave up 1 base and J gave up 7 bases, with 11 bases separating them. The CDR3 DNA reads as TGTGCCAGCAGCTTAGATCGGGGTTCTAATGAGCAGTTCTTC. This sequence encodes CASSLDRGSNEQFF.